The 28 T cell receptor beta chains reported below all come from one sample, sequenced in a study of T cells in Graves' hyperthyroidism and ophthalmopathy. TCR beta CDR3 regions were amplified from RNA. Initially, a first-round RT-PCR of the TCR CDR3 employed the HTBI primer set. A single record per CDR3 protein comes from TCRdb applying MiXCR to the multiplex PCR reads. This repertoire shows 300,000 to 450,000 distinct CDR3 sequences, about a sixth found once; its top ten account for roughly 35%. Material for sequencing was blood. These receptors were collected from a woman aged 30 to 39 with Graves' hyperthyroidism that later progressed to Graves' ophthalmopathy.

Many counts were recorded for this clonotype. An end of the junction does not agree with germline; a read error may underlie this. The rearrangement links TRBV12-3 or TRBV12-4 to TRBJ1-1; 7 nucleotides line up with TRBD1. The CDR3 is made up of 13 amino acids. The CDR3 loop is CASRLGTAFEAFF. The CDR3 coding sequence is TGTGCCAGCAGATTAGGGACAGCCTTTGAAGCTTTCTTT.

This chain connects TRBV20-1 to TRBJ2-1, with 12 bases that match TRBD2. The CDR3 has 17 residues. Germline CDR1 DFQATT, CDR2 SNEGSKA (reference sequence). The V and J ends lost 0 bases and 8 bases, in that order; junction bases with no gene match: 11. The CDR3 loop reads CSARDRASGGGAHEQFF. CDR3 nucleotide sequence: TGCAGTGCTAGAGATCGGGCTAGCGGGGGGGGGGCTCATGAGCAGTTCTTC.

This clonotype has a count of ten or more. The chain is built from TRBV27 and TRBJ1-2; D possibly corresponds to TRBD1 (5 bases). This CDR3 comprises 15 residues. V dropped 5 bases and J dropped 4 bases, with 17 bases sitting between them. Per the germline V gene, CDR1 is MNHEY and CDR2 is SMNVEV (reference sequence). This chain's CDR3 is CASSPQPGRAYGYTF. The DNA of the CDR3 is TGTGCCAGCAGTCCTCAGCCGGGACGGGCCTATGGCTACACCTTC.

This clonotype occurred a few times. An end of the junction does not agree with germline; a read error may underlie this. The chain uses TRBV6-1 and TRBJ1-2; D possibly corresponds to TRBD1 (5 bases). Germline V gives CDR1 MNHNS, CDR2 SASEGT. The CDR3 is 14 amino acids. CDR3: CASSELRGNDGHTF. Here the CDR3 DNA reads TGTGCCAGCAGTGAATTAAGGGGCAACGATGGCCACACCTTC.

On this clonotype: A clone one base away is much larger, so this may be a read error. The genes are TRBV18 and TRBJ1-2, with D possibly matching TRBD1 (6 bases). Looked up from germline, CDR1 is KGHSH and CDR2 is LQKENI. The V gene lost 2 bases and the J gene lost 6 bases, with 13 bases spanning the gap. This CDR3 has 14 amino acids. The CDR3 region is CASSPTPQGHGYTF. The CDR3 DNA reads TGTGCCAGCTCACCAACCCCTCAGGGGCATGGCTACACCTTC.

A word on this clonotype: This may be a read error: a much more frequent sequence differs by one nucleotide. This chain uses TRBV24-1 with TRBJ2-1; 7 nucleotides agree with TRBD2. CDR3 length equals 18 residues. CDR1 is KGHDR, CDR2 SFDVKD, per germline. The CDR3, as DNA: TGTGCCACCAGTGATTTTAGTCCCGGGACTACCAGCTACAATGAGCAGCTCTTC. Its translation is CATSDFSPGTTSYNEQLF.

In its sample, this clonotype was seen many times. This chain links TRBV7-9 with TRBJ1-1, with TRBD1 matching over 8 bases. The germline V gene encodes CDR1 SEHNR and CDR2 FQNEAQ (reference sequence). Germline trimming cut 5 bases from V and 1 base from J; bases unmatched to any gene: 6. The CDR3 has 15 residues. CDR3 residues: CASSTSGTGNTEAFF. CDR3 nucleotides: TGTGCCAGCAGCACATCCGGGACAGGGAACACTGAAGCTTTCTTT.

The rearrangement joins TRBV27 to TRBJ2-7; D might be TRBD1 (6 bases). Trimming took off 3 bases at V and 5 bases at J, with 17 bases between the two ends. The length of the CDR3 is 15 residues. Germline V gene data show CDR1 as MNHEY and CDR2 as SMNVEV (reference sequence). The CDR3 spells CASSFLTQGLNEQYF. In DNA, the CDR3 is TGTGCCAGCAGTTTCCTAACCCAGGGGTTGAACGAGCAGTACTTC.

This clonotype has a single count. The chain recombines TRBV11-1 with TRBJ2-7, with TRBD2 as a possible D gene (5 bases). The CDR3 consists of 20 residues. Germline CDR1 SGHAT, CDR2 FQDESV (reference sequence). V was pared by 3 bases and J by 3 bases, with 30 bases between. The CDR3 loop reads CASSLHGRGPPPPFIYEQYF. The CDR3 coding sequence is TGTGCCAGCAGCTTGCACGGACGGGGTCCCCCACCCCCTTTCATCTACGAGCAGTACTTC.

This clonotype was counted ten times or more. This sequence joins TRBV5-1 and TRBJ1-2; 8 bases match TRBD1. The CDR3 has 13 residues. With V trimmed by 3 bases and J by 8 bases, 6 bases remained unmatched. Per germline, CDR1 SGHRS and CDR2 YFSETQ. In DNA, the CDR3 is TGCGCCAGCAGCTACCAGGGGGCTCGGGGCTACACCTTC. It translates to CASSYQGARGYTF.

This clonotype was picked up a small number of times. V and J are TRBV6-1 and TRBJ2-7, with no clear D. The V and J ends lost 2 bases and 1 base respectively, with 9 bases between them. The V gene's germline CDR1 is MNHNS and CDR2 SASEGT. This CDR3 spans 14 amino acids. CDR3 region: CASSEISHSYEQYF. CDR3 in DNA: TGTGCCAGCAGTGAAATCAGTCATTCCTACGAGCAGTACTTC.

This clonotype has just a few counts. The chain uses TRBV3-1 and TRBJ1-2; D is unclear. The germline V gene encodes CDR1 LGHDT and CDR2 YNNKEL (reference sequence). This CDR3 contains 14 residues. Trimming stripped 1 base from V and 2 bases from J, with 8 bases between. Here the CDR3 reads CASSQGLGNYGYTF. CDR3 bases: TGTGCCAGCAGCCAAGGTCTAGGCAACTATGGCTACACCTTC. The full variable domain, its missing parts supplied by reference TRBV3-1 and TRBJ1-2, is DTAVSQTPKYLVTQMGNDKSIKCEQNLGHDTMYWYKQDSKKFLKIMFSYNNKELIINETVPNRFSPKSPDKAHLNLHINSLELGDSAVYFCASSQGLGNYGYTFGSGTRLTVV.

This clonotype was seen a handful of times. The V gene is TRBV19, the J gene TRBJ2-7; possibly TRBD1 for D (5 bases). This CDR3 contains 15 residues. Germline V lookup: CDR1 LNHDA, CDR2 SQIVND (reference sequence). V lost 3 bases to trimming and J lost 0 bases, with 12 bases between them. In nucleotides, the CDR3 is TGTGCCAGTAGTATTACGACAGCCGACTCCTACGAGCAGTACTTC. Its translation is CASSITTADSYEQYF.

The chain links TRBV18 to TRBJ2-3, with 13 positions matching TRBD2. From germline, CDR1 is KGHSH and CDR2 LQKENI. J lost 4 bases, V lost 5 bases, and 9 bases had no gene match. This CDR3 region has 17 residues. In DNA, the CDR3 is TGTGCCAGCTCAGGAGGGACTAGCGGGACGAGGTCAGATACGCAGTATTTT. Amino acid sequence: CASSGGTSGTRSDTQYF.

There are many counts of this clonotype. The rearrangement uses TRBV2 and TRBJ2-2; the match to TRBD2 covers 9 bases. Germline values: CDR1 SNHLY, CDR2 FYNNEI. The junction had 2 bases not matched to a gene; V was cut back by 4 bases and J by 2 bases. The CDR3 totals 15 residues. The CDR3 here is CASSGLAGNTGELFF. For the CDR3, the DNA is TGTGCCAGCAGTGGGCTAGCGGGAAACACCGGGGAGCTGTTTTTT.

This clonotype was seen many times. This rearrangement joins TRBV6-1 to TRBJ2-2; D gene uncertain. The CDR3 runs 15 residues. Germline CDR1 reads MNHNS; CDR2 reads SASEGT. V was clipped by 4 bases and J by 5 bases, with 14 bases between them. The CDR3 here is CASSGTAVTTGELFF. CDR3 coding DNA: TGTGCCAGCAGTGGGACGGCAGTTACTACCGGGGAGCTGTTTTTT.

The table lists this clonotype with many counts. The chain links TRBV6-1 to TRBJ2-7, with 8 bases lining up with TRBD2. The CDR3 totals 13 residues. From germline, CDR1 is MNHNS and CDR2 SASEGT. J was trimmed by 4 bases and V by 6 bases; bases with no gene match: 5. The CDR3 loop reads CASSLGRGYEQYF. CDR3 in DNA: TGTGCCAGCAGCCTCGGGAGGGGTTACGAGCAGTACTTC.

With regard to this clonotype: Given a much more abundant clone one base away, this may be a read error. The CDR3 bases are TGCGCCAGCAGCGTAGCGGGAGGGGGTGCAGATACGCAGTGTTTT. Its translation is CASSVAGGGADTQCF. The chain has TRBV4-1 and TRBJ2-3; 11 bases are a match to TRBD2. The CDR3 loop spans 15 amino acids. Germline V CDR1 and CDR2: MGHRA, YSYEKL.

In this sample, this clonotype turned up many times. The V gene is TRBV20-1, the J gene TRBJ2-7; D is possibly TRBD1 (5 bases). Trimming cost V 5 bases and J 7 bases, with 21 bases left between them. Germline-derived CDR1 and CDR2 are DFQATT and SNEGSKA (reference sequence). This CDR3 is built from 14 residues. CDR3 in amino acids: CSAAPPWTSAEQYF. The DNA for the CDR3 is TGCAGTGCTGCCCCTCCCTGGACAAGCGCGGAGCAGTACTTC.

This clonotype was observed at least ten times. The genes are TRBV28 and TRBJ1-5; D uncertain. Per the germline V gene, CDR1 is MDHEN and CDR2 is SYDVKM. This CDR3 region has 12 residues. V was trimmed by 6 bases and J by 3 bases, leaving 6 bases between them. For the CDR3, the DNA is TGTGCCAGCAGGGAGAACAATCAGCCCCAGCATTTT. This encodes CASRENNQPQHF.

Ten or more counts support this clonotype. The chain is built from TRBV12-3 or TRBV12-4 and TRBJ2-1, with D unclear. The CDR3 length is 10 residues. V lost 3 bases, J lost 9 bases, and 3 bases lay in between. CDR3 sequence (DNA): TGTGCCAGCAGTTTGGGTGAGCAGTTCTTC. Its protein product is CASSLGEQFF.

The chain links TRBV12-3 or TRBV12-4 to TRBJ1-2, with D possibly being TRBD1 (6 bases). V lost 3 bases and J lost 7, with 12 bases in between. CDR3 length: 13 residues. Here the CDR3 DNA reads TGTGCCAGCAGTTTTGACAGGTCTTTTGGCTACACCTTC. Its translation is CASSFDRSFGYTF.

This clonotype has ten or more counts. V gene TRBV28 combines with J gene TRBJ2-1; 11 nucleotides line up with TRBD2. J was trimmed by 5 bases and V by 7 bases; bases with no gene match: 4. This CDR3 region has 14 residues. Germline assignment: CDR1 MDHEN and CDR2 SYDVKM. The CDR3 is CASTRLAGNNEQFF. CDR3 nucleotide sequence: TGTGCCAGCACGAGACTAGCGGGGAACAATGAGCAGTTCTTC.

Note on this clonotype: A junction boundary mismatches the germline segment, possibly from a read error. Written as DNA, the CDR3 is TGTGCCAGCAGTTTAACCTTATTCGCCGGGGGGCTGTTTTTT. It specifies CASSLTLFAGGLFF. The chain links TRBV27 to TRBJ2-2; D is possibly TRBD2 (6 bases). CDR3 length: 14 amino acids. Germline CDR1 and CDR2: MNHEY and SMNVEV (reference sequence).

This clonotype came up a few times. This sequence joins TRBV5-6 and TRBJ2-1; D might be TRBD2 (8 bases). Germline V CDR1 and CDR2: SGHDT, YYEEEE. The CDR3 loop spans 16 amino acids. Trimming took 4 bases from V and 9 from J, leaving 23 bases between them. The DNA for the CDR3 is TGTGCCAGCAGCCCCAGGGGGGGCGGGAGGCCAGGTGAGCAGTTCTTC. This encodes CASSPRGGGRPGEQFF. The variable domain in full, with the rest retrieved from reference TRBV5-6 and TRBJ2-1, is DAGVTQSPTHLIKTRGQQVTLRCSPKSGHDTVSWYQQALGQGPQFIFQYYEEEERQRGNFPDRFSGHQFPNYSSELNVNALLLGDSALYLCASSPRGGGRPGEQFFGPGTRLTVL.

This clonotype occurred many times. The CDR3 sequence: CASSGGAQPQHF. The CDR3 DNA reads TGTGCCAGCAGCGGGGGGGCGCAGCCCCAGCATTTT. The chain employs TRBV28 and TRBJ1-5; the D gene is possibly TRBD1 (6 bases). The V end lost 6 bases, the J end lost 7 bases, and 10 bases lay between the germline ends. The CDR3 covers 12 residues. CDR1 and CDR2 (germline): MDHEN, SYDVKM.

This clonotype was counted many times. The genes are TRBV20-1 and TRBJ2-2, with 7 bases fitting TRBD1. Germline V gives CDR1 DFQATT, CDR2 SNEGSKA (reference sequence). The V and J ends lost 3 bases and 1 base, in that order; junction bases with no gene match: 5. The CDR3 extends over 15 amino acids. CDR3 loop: CSASPGQMNTGELFF. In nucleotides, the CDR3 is TGCAGTGCTAGTCCGGGACAGATGAACACCGGGGAGCTGTTTTTT.

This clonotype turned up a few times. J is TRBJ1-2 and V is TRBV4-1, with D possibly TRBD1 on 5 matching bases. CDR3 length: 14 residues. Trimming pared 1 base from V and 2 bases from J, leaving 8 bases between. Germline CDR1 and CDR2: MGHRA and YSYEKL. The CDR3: CASSQVRDNYGYTF. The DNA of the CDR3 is TGCGCCAGCAGCCAAGTCCGGGACAACTATGGCTACACCTTC.